The 22 T cell receptor beta chains below come from one sample, sequenced in a study of T-cell memory formation after mild COVID-19. In TCRdb, the 5' RACE reads were re-called with MiXCR into one record per CDR3 protein. The repertoire holds 280,000 or so distinct CDR3 sequences, with under 8.5% as singletons. The sequencing input was PBMCs or a T cell subset sorted from them (not recorded which). The source of these receptors is a man between 18 and 35 years old who had mild COVID-19 (a few samples of this study predate the infection). Cell type and time point are not known.

This clonotype was detected only a few times. J is TRBJ2-5 and V is TRBV20-1; 7 bases fit TRBD2. Unmatched junction bases numbered 12, after V lost 5 bases and J lost 3 bases. Germline CDR1 is DFQATT and CDR2 is SNEGSKA (reference sequence). CDR3 length: 15 residues. CDR3 DNA: TGCAGTGCTCCAAGACTAGCTACGGGAGAAGAGACCCAGTACTTC. As protein: CSAPRLATGEETQYF.

The J gene is TRBJ1-2, the V gene TRBV28; 11 bases are shared with TRBD1. The V gene's germline CDR1 is MDHEN and CDR2 SYDVKM. The CDR3 is made up of 14 amino acids. After removal of 8 bases from V and 2 bases from J, the junction contained 4 bases not matched to a gene. The CDR3 here is CASGQGAQNYGYTF. The DNA for the CDR3 is TGTGCCAGCGGACAGGGGGCCCAAAACTATGGCTACACCTTC.

This clonotype was observed a handful of times. This chain links TRBV5-1 with TRBJ2-7, with 10 positions matching TRBD1. Trimming removed 4 bases from V and 1 base from J; junction bases left unmatched: 8. The CDR3 loop spans 16 amino acids. Germline-derived CDR1 and CDR2 are SGHRS and YFSETQ. The CDR3 loop reads CASSPEPGQGSYEQYV. The CDR3, as DNA: TGCGCCAGCAGCCCCGAGCCGGGACAGGGGTCCTACGAGCAGTACGTC.

This clonotype has a handful of counts. The chain links TRBV7-9 to TRBJ2-3; D not certain. The germline CDR1 and CDR2 sequences are SEHNR and FQNEAQ (reference sequence). Trimming shortened V by 3 bases and J by 4 bases, and 11 bases separated the two germline ends. There are 14 residues in the CDR3. The CDR3 nucleotides read TGTGCCAGCAGCTTGTGGCTGGGTGCAGATACGCAGTATTTT. Its protein product is CASSLWLGADTQYF.

V usage is TRBV19 and J usage is TRBJ2-5; tentatively, D is TRBD1 or TRBD2 (5 bases each). V was cut by 4 bases and J by 4 bases, with 10 bases left in between. The CDR3 totals 13 residues. CDR1 is LNHDA and CDR2 is SQIVND in the germline V gene (reference sequence). The chain's CDR3 is CASSRDQRETQYF. CDR3 in DNA: TGTGCCAGTAGTAGGGACCAGCGAGAGACCCAGTACTTC.

The CDR3 loop is CASYTGDDPNSGANVLTF. The CDR3 coding sequence is TGTGCCAGCTATACAGGGGACGACCCGAACTCTGGGGCCAACGTCCTGACTTTC. This rearrangement joins TRBV12-3 or TRBV12-4 to TRBJ2-6; 7 nucleotides align to TRBD1. This CDR3 region has 18 residues. V was clipped by 8 bases and J by 0 bases; unmatched bases: 13.

A few counts support this clonotype. The chain recombines TRBV4-2 with TRBJ1-5; no clear D. The CDR3 extends over 13 amino acids. Germline-derived CDR1 and CDR2 are LGHNA and YNFKEQ. The V gene lost 4 bases and the J gene lost 4 bases, with 8 bases spanning the gap. The CDR3 here is CASSPVGNQPQHF. Here the CDR3 DNA reads TGTGCCAGCAGCCCAGTCGGTAATCAGCCCCAGCATTTT.

This rearrangement joins TRBV6-5 to TRBJ1-4; no definite D call. V gave up 2 bases and J gave up 4 bases, with 8 bases separating them. Germline V gene data show CDR1 as MNHEY and CDR2 as SVGAGI. The CDR3 contains 14 residues. The CDR3 DNA follows: TGTGCCAGCAGTTACGGCAGAGATAATGAAAAACTGTTTTTT. Its translation is CASSYGRDNEKLFF.

This clonotype was detected a few times. The chain is built from TRBV2 and TRBJ2-1; TRBD1 agrees at 9 bases. Trimming cost V 7 bases and J 7 bases; bases outside gene matches: 8. The CDR3 is made up of 14 amino acids. Germline-derived CDR1 and CDR2 are SNHLY and FYNNEI. CDR3 in DNA: TGTGCCAGCATGAGGACAGGGGAATTGAATGAGCAGTTCTTC. This translates into CASMRTGELNEQFF.

This clonotype has only a few counts. V and J are TRBV18 and TRBJ1-5; tentatively, D is TRBD1 (5 bases). This CDR3 is 16 amino acids long. Germline CDR1 reads KGHSH; CDR2 reads LQKENI. Trimming removed 5 bases from V and 1 base from J, with 15 bases in between. In DNA form, the CDR3 reads TGTGCCAGCTCAGAGACAGTGGGGGGAAGCAATCAGCCCCAGCATTTT. Translation: CASSETVGGSNQPQHF.

This clonotype was detected a few times. J is TRBJ2-7 and V is TRBV6-5; D is possibly TRBD2 (6 bases). Germline V lookup: CDR1 MNHEY, CDR2 SVGAGI. This CDR3 contains 15 residues. The germline V and J ends were trimmed by 0 bases and 3 bases, with 12 bases remaining between them. The DNA for the CDR3 is TGTGCCAGCAGTTACTCTACCGGAGGGAACTACGAGCAGTACTTC. This encodes CASSYSTGGNYEQYF.

This clonotype occurred many times. CDR3 DNA sequence: TGCAGCGCCCTACTAGCGGGGGGTCTCGAGCAGTACTTC. Residues: CSALLAGGLEQYF. The genes are TRBV29-1 and TRBJ2-7; 12 nucleotides agree with TRBD2. Germline CDR1 and CDR2: SQVTM and ANQGSEA. The J segment lost 6 bases and the V segment lost 7 bases, leaving 7 bases of the junction unmatched. This CDR3 region has 13 residues.

The chain employs TRBV7-9 and TRBJ1-2, with 9 bases aligning to TRBD1. The CDR3 runs to 15 residues. CDR1 and CDR2 (germline): SEHNR, FQNEAQ (reference sequence). The J segment lost 7 bases and the V segment lost 5 bases, leaving 11 bases of the junction unmatched. The CDR3 sequence is CASSRGTGPSFGYTF. CDR3 bases: TGTGCCAGCAGCCGCGGGACAGGGCCCTCTTTTGGCTACACCTTC. Full variable domain (outside the CDR3, taken from reference TRBV7-9 and TRBJ1-2): DTGVSQNPRHKITKRGQNVTFRCDPISEHNRLYWYRQTLGQGPEFLTYFQNEAQLEKSRLLSDRFSAERPKGSFSTLEIQRTEQGDSAMYLCASSRGTGPSFGYTFGSGTRLTVV.

CDR3 protein: CASSLTGNGNTIYF. The CDR3 DNA reads as TGTGCCAGCAGCCTTACAGGGAACGGAAACACCATATATTTT. The chain links TRBV7-6 to TRBJ1-3, with D possibly TRBD1 on 6 matching bases. The V end lost 5 bases, the J end lost 4 bases, and 12 bases lay between the germline ends. This CDR3 is 14 amino acids long. CDR1 is SGHVS, CDR2 FNYEAQ, per germline. The full variable domain, with the rest looked up from reference TRBV7-6 and TRBJ1-3, is GAGVSQSPRYKVTKRGQDVALRCDPISGHVSLYWYRQALGQGPEFLTYFNYEAQQDKSGLPNDRFSAERPEGSISTLTIQRTEQRDSAMYRCASSLTGNGNTIYFGEGSWLTVV.

This clonotype was observed a single time. The genes are TRBV5-1 and TRBJ1-3; D is undetermined. CDR1 SGHRS and CDR2 YFSETQ come from the germline V gene. The CDR3 spans 15 residues. The ends were cut back, 4 bases at V and 6 bases at J, with 17 bases in the middle. The CDR3 region is CASSPTAGEENTIYF. DNA for the CDR3: TGCGCCAGCAGCCCCACGGCGGGAGAAGAAAACACCATATATTTT.

This clonotype came up many times. This chain links TRBV9 with TRBJ2-5; a possible D gene is TRBD1 (5 bases). The CDR3 extends over 12 amino acids. The V end was cut by 2 bases, the J end by 5 bases, with 7 bases between. Germline CDR1 reads SGDLS; CDR2 reads YYNGEE. DNA of the CDR3: TGTGCCAGCAGCGTCAGGGATGAGACCCAGTACTTC. It is translated as CASSVRDETQYF.

This clonotype was seen only a few times. The CDR3, as DNA: TGTGCCAGCAGCCAAAGCGGGGGCCAGGAGACCCAGTACTTC. As protein: CASSQSGGQETQYF. The rearrangement links TRBV3-1 to TRBJ2-5; 8 bases fit TRBD2. This CDR3 is 14 amino acids long. Germline V gene lookup returns CDR1 LGHDT and CDR2 YNNKEL (reference sequence). The V and J ends lost 2 bases and 5 bases, in that order; junction bases with no gene match: 4.

The CDR3 reads CASSPRTGMEAFF. Here the CDR3 DNA reads TGCGCCAGCAGCCCCCGGACAGGCATGGAAGCTTTCTTT. This chain connects TRBV4-1 to TRBJ1-1; TRBD1 matches at 7 bases. The CDR3 is made up of 13 amino acids. V gave up 4 bases and J gave up 8 bases; unmatched junction bases: 7. CDR1 and CDR2 (germline): MGHRA, YSYEKL.

This chain joins TRBV5-1 and TRBJ2-7; unclear D gene. The CDR3 extends over 15 amino acids. In germline, CDR1 is SGHRS, CDR2 YFSETQ. Trimming cost V 0 bases and J 3 bases, with 13 bases left between them. The CDR3 bases are TGCGCCAGCAGCTTGGGGACCTCCCTAGTCTACGAGCAGTACGTC. It yields the protein CASSLGTSLVYEQYV.

The rearrangement links TRBV7-2 to TRBJ2-1; weak D call: TRBD2 (7 bases). Germline V gene lookup returns CDR1 SGHTA and CDR2 FQGNSA. Trimming pared 0 bases from V and 7 bases from J, leaving 13 bases between. The CDR3 is made up of 15 amino acids. Here the CDR3 reads CASSLAGGPTNEQFF. The CDR3 DNA reads as TGTGCCAGCAGCTTAGCGGGGGGGCCAACGAATGAGCAGTTCTTC.

Details on this clonotype: The germline gene is not matched at one end of the junction; a read error may be the cause. The chain is built from TRBV7-7 and TRBJ2-2, with D possibly matching TRBD1 (6 bases). Per germline, CDR1 SSHAT and CDR2 FNYEAQ (reference sequence). There are 13 residues in the CDR3. The CDR3 reads CASSNTGSGELFF. The CDR3 nucleotides are TGTGCTAGCAGCAATACAGGGTCCGGGGAGCTGTTTTTT.

This clonotype was picked up a small number of times. This chain joins TRBV29-1 and TRBJ1-3; D unclear. CDR1 and CDR2 from the germline V gene are SQVTM and ANQGSEA. The CDR3 spans 12 residues. V was pared by 3 bases and J by 4 bases, with 7 bases between. For the CDR3, the DNA is TGCAGCGTTGACCCCGGAGGAAACACCATATATTTT. Encoded protein: CSVDPGGNTIYF.